The subject of this entry is one TCR beta chain. The entry originates in a study of shared clonotypes between healthy human individuals. V was clipped by 0 bases and J by 13 bases, with 16 bases between them. Per germline, CDR1 SGHRS and CDR2 YFSETQ. The CDR3 has 14 amino acids. Profiled with immunoSEQ multiplex PCR; TCRdb holds only in-frame clones, not every one. Among approximately 2,000,000 clones listed, approximately 90% were seen once. Specimen: naive CD4+ T cells from PBMCs. The subset: CD45RA+ positively selected. J is TRBJ2-2 and V is TRBV5-1, with unresolved D. The clonotype comes from a man aged 18 to 30 in good health. Some clones in this sample may be carry-over from other donors' samples. CDR3 sequence reads: CASSLDTLVLGLFF. The CDR3 nucleotides read TGCGCCAGCAGCTTGGATACTCTGGTCCTGGGGCTGTTTTTT.